The sequence of this T cell receptor beta chain was determined in a study of blood T cell repertoires in COVID-19. Assay: immunoSEQ multiplex PCR; the TCRdb copy retains only in-frame clones and omits some. The sample carries around 69,000 clones, almost 85% recorded once. The CDR3 is 16 residues long. The germline V gene encodes CDR1 KGHDR and CDR2 SFDVKD. V shed 4 bases, J shed 0 bases, and the junction held 4 bases outside the gene matches. The sequenced sample was peripheral blood. The V and J genes are TRBV24-1 and TRBJ2-3, with TRBD1 matching 9 bases. This clonotype originated in a middle-aged man with acute or convalescent COVID-19. CDR3 nucleotides: TGTGCCACCAGTGAGCAGGGACAGGGAAGCACAGATACGCAGTATTTT. Protein sequence: CATSEQGQGSTDTQYF.